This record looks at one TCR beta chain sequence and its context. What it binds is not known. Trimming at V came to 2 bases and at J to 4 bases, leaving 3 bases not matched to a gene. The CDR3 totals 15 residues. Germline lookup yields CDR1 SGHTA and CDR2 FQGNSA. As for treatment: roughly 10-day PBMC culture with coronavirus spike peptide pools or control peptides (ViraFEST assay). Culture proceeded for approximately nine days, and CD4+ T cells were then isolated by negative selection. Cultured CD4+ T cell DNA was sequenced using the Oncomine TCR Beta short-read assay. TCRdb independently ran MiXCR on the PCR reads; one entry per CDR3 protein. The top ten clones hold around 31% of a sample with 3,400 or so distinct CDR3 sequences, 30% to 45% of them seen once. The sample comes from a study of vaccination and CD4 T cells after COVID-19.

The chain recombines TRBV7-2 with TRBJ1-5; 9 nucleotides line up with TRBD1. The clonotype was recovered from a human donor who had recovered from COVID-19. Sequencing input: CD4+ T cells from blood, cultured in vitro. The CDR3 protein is CASSLSTGGNQPQHF. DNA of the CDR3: TGTGCCAGCAGCTTATCGACAGGGGGGAATCAGCCCCAGCATTTT. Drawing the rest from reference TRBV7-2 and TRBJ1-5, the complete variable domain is GAGVSQSPSNKVTEKGKDVELRCDPISGHTALYWYRQSLGQGLEFLIYFQGNSAPDKSGLPSDRFSAERTGGSVSTLTIQRTQQEDSAVYLCASSLSTGGNQPQHFGDGTRLSIL.